Sequencing of this T cell receptor beta chain was carried out in a study of shared T cell receptors in the human thymus. The assay was immunoSEQ multiplex PCR, and TCRdb's table has in-frame clones only and misses some. The sample lists 500,000 to 750,000 clones, roughly 88% occurring once. The CDR3 runs 18 residues. V gave up 1 base and J gave up 4 bases, with 20 bases separating them. From germline, CDR1 is MNHNS and CDR2 SASEGT. Separately, the same data were catalogued under a study of human thymus T cells. That study reports: Corrective cardiac surgery supplied the resected thymus tissue. The authors found apparently biased V and J gene usage in thymic and blood repertoires. As related research reported, thymic repertoires overlapped highly among unrelated individuals.

The chain is built from TRBV6-1 and TRBJ2-1; TRBD2 is a possible D gene (5 bases). This receptor was taken from a boy under two years old with a congenital heart defect. What was sequenced was thymocytes. In DNA form, the CDR3 reads TGTGCCAGCAGTGAAGTTTTAATTAGGTCGACTACATACAATGAGCAGTTCTTC. Amino acid sequence: CASSEVLIRSTTYNEQFF.